These 31 T cell receptor beta chains originate from one sample sequenced in a study of blood T cells in healthy people across ages. Together with a sample-barcoded 5' primer, a J-beta primer mix was included in a second PCR lasting about 6 to 12 cycles. One entry per CDR3 protein, called by TCRdb with MiXCR from the 5' RACE reads. Of 1.5 million or so distinct CDR3 sequences in the sample, less than 45% were seen once. Sequenced: blood. These receptors came from a woman between 18 and 30 years old in good health.

The chain combines TRBV2 with TRBJ2-3; 10 nucleotides agree with TRBD1. From germline, CDR1 is SNHLY and CDR2 FYNNEI. The CDR3 spans 16 residues. Trimming removed 4 bases from V and 3 bases from J; junction bases left unmatched: 7. The CDR3 region has the DNA TGTGCCAGCAGTGTCCGCGACAGGGGGCTTACAGATACGCAGTATTTT. Its protein product is CASSVRDRGLTDTQYF.

This clonotype was detected only once. A junction end diverges from the germline sequence, so it may reflect a read error. This chain connects TRBV6-6 to TRBJ1-2; D gene unclear. CDR1 is MNHNY and CDR2 is SVGAGI in the germline V gene (reference sequence). The CDR3 is 13 residues long. The CDR3 protein is CAGSSRDWYGYTF. CDR3 DNA sequence: TGTGCCGGCAGTTCCCGGGATTGGTATGGCTACACCTTC.

This clonotype was counted a single time. The DNA for the CDR3 is TGTGCCAGCAGCTTAAGGGACGCCTGGGCTTTGACAGATACGCAGTATTTT. Translation gives CASSLRDAWALTDTQYF. The chain recombines TRBV7-2 with TRBJ2-3; TRBD1 or TRBD2 may be the D gene (5 bases each). V gave up 2 bases and J gave up 3 bases, with 18 bases separating them. Germline CDR1 SGHTA, CDR2 FQGNSA. The CDR3 contains 17 residues.

This clonotype occurred a few times. The rearrangement joins TRBV20-1 to TRBJ2-3; no clear D. Trimming took off 6 bases at V and 2 bases at J, with 15 bases between the two ends. The CDR3 consists of 14 residues. Germline V gene lookup returns CDR1 DFQATT and CDR2 SNEGSKA (reference sequence). The CDR3 DNA reads as TGCAGTGCCCCTCCCCGGTCATTCACAGATACGCAGTATTTT. Translating it yields CSAPPRSFTDTQYF.

In its sample, this clonotype was seen a few times. The rearrangement links TRBV11-2 to TRBJ2-3, with D tentatively TRBD2 (5 bases). In germline, CDR1 is SGHAT, CDR2 FQNNGV. V shed 2 bases and J shed 3 bases, with 9 bases lying between them. This CDR3 has 14 residues. For the CDR3, the DNA is TGTGCCAGCAGCTTATCACTAGAAACAGATACGCAGTATTTT. It is translated as CASSLSLETDTQYF.

The chain couples TRBV20-1 to TRBJ2-2; 7 bases are a match to TRBD2. This CDR3 region has 16 residues. Germline-derived CDR1 and CDR2 are DFQATT and SNEGSKA (reference sequence). Trimming removed 0 bases from V and 3 bases from J; junction bases left unmatched: 7. The CDR3 here is CSARDLLASHTGELFF. The DNA of the CDR3 is TGCAGTGCTAGAGATCTACTAGCGTCGCACACCGGGGAGCTGTTTTTT.

The sample holds a few counts of this clonotype. This sequence joins TRBV15 and TRBJ2-5; D call uncertain. V was clipped by 6 bases and J by 5 bases, with 10 bases between them. In germline, CDR1 is LNHNV, CDR2 YYDKDF (reference sequence). The CDR3 covers 12 residues. The CDR3: CATSYGLETQYF. The CDR3 DNA reads TGTGCCACCAGTTACGGATTGGAGACCCAGTACTTC.

The CDR3 region is CASSYSRTVHYEQYF. CDR3 nucleotides: TGTGCCAGCAGTTACTCGAGAACGGTACACTACGAGCAGTACTTC. V gene TRBV6-6 combines with J gene TRBJ2-7, with D hard to call. Trimming cost V 0 bases and J 3 bases, with 12 bases left between them. The V gene's germline CDR1 is MNHNY and CDR2 SVGAGI (reference sequence). CDR3 length equals 15 residues.

Comments on this clonotype: This may be a read error, as it is one base from a much larger clone. The rearrangement links TRBV29-1 to TRBJ2-3, with 7 positions matching TRBD2. J gave up 4 bases and V 7 bases, and 8 bases lay outside the gene matches. From germline, CDR1 is SQVTM and CDR2 ANQGSEA. This CDR3 has 13 residues. The CDR3 protein is CSASSGFADTQYF. CDR3 in DNA: TGCAGCGCCTCTAGCGGATTCGCAGATACGCAGTATTTT.

V gene TRBV10-3 combines with J gene TRBJ1-1, with no clear D. V was trimmed by 1 base and J by 3 bases, leaving 12 bases between them. Germline V gene data show CDR1 as ENHRY and CDR2 as SYGVKD. CDR3 length: 15 amino acids. CDR3: CAISELGREYTEAFF. The CDR3, as DNA: TGTGCCATCAGTGAGTTAGGCCGGGAGTACACTGAAGCTTTCTTT.

The chain employs TRBV2 and TRBJ1-3; D is uncertain. The CDR3 consists of 13 residues. Trimming pared 8 bases from V and 3 bases from J, leaving 11 bases between. Looked up from germline, CDR1 is SNHLY and CDR2 is FYNNEI. The CDR3 DNA reads as TGTGCCAGCGGCCCCCACTATGGAAACACCATATATTTT. As protein: CASGPHYGNTIYF.

This clonotype was picked up a small number of times. The genes are TRBV6-2 or TRBV6-3 and TRBJ2-1; 7 bases fit TRBD1. CDR1 MNHEY and CDR2 SVGEGT come from the germline V gene. The CDR3 is 15 amino acids. The V gene end was trimmed by 7 bases and the J gene end by 0 bases; junction bases not matched to a gene: 6. The CDR3 nucleotides are TGTGCCAGCATTCAGGACAGGAGCTCCTACAATGAGCAGTTCTTC. Its translation: CASIQDRSSYNEQFF.

V gene TRBV4-1 combines with J gene TRBJ2-3; D gene ambiguous. This CDR3 has 13 residues. Germline CDR1 is MGHRA and CDR2 is YSYEKL. V was cut by 5 bases and J by 2 bases, with 8 bases left in between. The CDR3 is CASSKGLTDTQYF. The DNA for the CDR3 is TGCGCCAGCAGCAAGGGCCTCACAGATACGCAGTATTTT.

The table lists this clonotype with a few counts. The chain recombines TRBV12-3 or TRBV12-4 with TRBJ1-2, with TRBD1 as a possible D gene (5 bases). This CDR3 comprises 13 residues. Deletions cut 8 bases from V and 2 bases from J, with 12 bases between. The CDR3: CASRDSVNYGYTF. The CDR3 DNA follows: TGTGCCAGCCGCGACAGCGTAAACTATGGCTACACCTTC.

The CDR3 sequence: CASSPAGGMETQYF. DNA of the CDR3: TGTGCCAGCTCACCAGCGGGAGGTATGGAGACCCAGTACTTC. The gene calls are TRBV18 and TRBJ2-7, with TRBD2 matching over 8 bases. The end of the DNA is better explained by TRBJ2-5, so the J call may be wrong. This CDR3 contains 14 residues. Germline values: CDR1 KGHSH, CDR2 LQKENI.

For this clonotype: A read error may produce the germline difference seen at one junction end. The V call is TRBV6-6, the J call TRBJ2-1; 9 positions match TRBD2. Germline lookup yields CDR1 MNHNY and CDR2 SVGAGI (reference sequence). CDR3 length: 14 amino acids. The CDR3 region has the DNA TGTGCCAGCAGTTACCTGACTAGCGGCAATGGGCAGTTCTTC. Residues: CASSYLTSGNGQFF.

The rearrangement joins TRBV7-2 to TRBJ2-7; TRBD1 is a possible D gene (6 bases). From germline, CDR1 is SGHTA and CDR2 FQGNSA. The germline V and J ends were trimmed by 3 bases and 6 bases, with 15 bases remaining between them. The CDR3 spans 14 residues. CDR3 sequence reads: CASSFEAGECEQYF. The CDR3 DNA is TGTGCCAGCAGCTTCGAGGCAGGGGAGTGCGAGCAGTACTTC.

This chain links TRBV25-1 with TRBJ2-1, with a weak D call TRBD1 (5 bases). The germline CDR1 and CDR2 sequences are MGHDK and SYGVNS. This CDR3 has 17 residues. Trimming took 3 bases from V and 5 from J, leaving 20 bases between them. The CDR3 loop is CASSERQWGWGNNEQFF. The DNA for the CDR3 is TGTGCCAGCAGTGAGCGCCAATGGGGATGGGGCAACAATGAGCAGTTCTTC.

V and J are TRBV10-2 and TRBJ1-2; the D is unclear. The CDR3 contains 12 residues. Deletions cut 6 bases from V and 4 bases from J, with 9 bases between. Germline V lookup: CDR1 WSHSY, CDR2 SAAADI. The CDR3 reads CASRIDSYGYTF. The CDR3 DNA follows: TGCGCCAGCAGAATCGACTCCTATGGCTACACCTTC.

The chain uses TRBV10-1 and TRBJ2-2, with D perhaps given as TRBD1 or TRBD2 (6 bases each). This CDR3 is 17 amino acids long. V was clipped by 0 bases and J by 0 bases, with 11 bases between them. Germline V gene data show CDR1 as WNHNN and CDR2 as SYGVQD (reference sequence). CDR3 loop: CASSESGGTSNTGELFF. The CDR3 nucleotides read TGCGCCAGCAGTGAGTCCGGCGGGACATCGAACACCGGGGAGCTGTTTTTT.

The chain has TRBV29-1 and TRBJ2-4; 9 bases are a match to TRBD1. The DNA matches TRBJ2-7 better at its end, which makes the J call doubtful. Germline V gene lookup returns CDR1 SQVTM and CDR2 ANQGSEA. The CDR3 spans 12 residues. The DNA of the CDR3 is TGCAGCGGGGGGACAGGGACCTACGAGCAGTACTTC. Amino acid sequence: CSGGTGTYEQYF.

This clonotype showed up just a few times. The chain couples TRBV5-1 to TRBJ2-4; D is unclear. V was pared by 4 bases and J by 0 bases, with 14 bases between. Germline lookup yields CDR1 SGHRS and CDR2 YFSETQ. This CDR3 has 16 amino acids. The CDR3 sequence: CASSPGDGLAKNIQYF. The DNA of the CDR3 is TGCGCCAGCAGCCCGGGCGACGGCTTAGCCAAAAACATTCAGTACTTC.

The CDR3, as DNA: TGCGCCAGCAGCTTGAACAGCCAGTACAATGAGCAGTTCTTC. This sequence encodes CASSLNSQYNEQFF. This chain joins TRBV5-1 and TRBJ2-1; D is uncertain. Germline assignment: CDR1 SGHRS and CDR2 YFSETQ. Trimming shortened V by 1 base and J by 4 bases, and 9 bases separated the two germline ends. The CDR3 covers 14 residues.

V and J are TRBV12-3 or TRBV12-4 and TRBJ2-1, with D possibly matching TRBD2 (6 bases). Trimming left V 3 bases short and J 5 bases short, with 11 bases between. The length of the CDR3 is 14 residues. The CDR3 here is CASSFLAMDNEQFF. The CDR3 DNA sequence: TGTGCCAGCAGTTTTCTAGCGATGGACAATGAGCAGTTCTTC.

This chain joins TRBV2 and TRBJ1-2; 9 bases match TRBD1. The germline CDR1 and CDR2 sequences are SNHLY and FYNNEI. This CDR3 comprises 14 residues. Unmatched junction bases numbered 4, after V lost 5 bases and J lost 3 bases. This CDR3 reads CASSWTGDDYGYTF. The DNA for the CDR3 is TGTGCCAGCAGTTGGACAGGGGATGACTATGGCTACACCTTC.

In its sample, this clonotype was seen a few times. V is TRBV11-2 and J is TRBJ2-1; no definite D call. The CDR3 contains 16 residues. V was trimmed by 2 bases and J by 4 bases, leaving 15 bases between them. The V gene's germline CDR1 is SGHAT and CDR2 FQNNGV. In nucleotides, the CDR3 is TGTGCCAGCAGCTTAACCAAATTGGGTACTTACAATGAGCAGTTCTTC. Amino acid sequence: CASSLTKLGTYNEQFF.

This clonotype was observed a handful of times. The rearrangement uses TRBV20-1 and TRBJ2-1; either TRBD1 or TRBD2 may fit D (6 bases each). Germline loops: CDR1 DFQATT, CDR2 SNEGSKA (reference sequence). Trimming removed 1 base at V and 5 bases at J, with 18 bases between. The CDR3 extends over 16 amino acids. The CDR3 DNA reads TGCAGTGCTAGAGCTACGGGACGGGGGCCGAACAATGAGCAGTTCTTC. Translation gives CSARATGRGPNNEQFF.

This clonotype was recorded a few times. This chain links TRBV29-1 with TRBJ1-1; D gene ambiguous. The V gene lost 4 bases and the J gene lost 4 bases, with 16 bases spanning the gap. There are 14 residues in the CDR3. Germline CDR1 and CDR2: SQVTM and ANQGSEA. The CDR3 is CSVAPLILGTEAFF. The CDR3 DNA follows: TGCAGCGTTGCCCCGCTAATCCTCGGCACTGAAGCTTTCTTT.

This clonotype was seen a handful of times. This chain connects TRBV4-3 to TRBJ2-1, with D unclear. Trimming took off 0 bases at V and 5 bases at J, with 8 bases between the two ends. The CDR3 is made up of 14 amino acids. Per the germline V gene, CDR1 is LGHNA and CDR2 is YSLEER. CDR3 protein: CASSQDPLDNEQFF. DNA for the CDR3: TGCGCCAGCAGCCAAGATCCCTTGGACAATGAGCAGTTCTTC.

The CDR3 sequence: CASSQEGSTGANVLTF. DNA of the CDR3: TGTGCCAGCAGCCAAGAGGGATCCACTGGGGCCAACGTCCTGACTTTC. The V call is TRBV4-2, the J call TRBJ2-6; D uncertain. The CDR3 length is 16 residues. V dropped 0 bases and J dropped 2 bases, with 8 bases sitting between them. Germline V CDR1 and CDR2: LGHNA, YNFKEQ.

CDR3 bases: TGTGCCAGCAGTGCGAGAGGAGGTGCGCAGTATTTT. Encoded protein: CASSARGGAQYF. The rearrangement uses TRBV12-3 or TRBV12-4 and TRBJ2-3; TRBD2 is a possible D gene (5 bases). Trimming left V 5 bases short and J 10 bases short, with 13 bases between. The CDR3 totals 12 residues.